These 5 T cell receptor beta chains share one sample of origin, sequenced in a study of T cells in localized non-small cell lung cancer. Profiling relied on immunoSEQ multiplex PCR, and the TCRdb table lists in-frame clones only, not all of them. Of under 60,000 clones in the sample, 86% are singletons; the top ten hold 15% to 20%. This specimen was peripheral blood, taken before any cancer treatment. Source of these receptors: a male donor aged 60 or over with stage III squamous cell lung carcinoma.

The chain couples TRBV7-9 to TRBJ2-7, with D tentatively TRBD2 (5 bases). There are 14 residues in the CDR3. V was cut by 5 bases and J by 5 bases, with 16 bases left in between. The germline V gene has CDR1 SEHNR and CDR2 FQNEAQ (reference sequence). The CDR3, as DNA: TGTGCCAGCAGCGAAGCGGATATCTACGACGAGCAGTACTTC. As protein: CASSEADIYDEQYF.

This clone was detected a few times. This sequence joins TRBV14 and TRBJ1-2; maybe TRBD1 (5 bases). Germline assignment: CDR1 SGHDN and CDR2 FVKESK. Trimming removed 5 bases from V and 4 bases from J, with 11 bases in between. This CDR3 has 13 residues. The CDR3 is CASSDRGSYGYTF. The CDR3 nucleotides are TGTGCCAGCAGCGATCGGGGGTCCTATGGCTACACCTTC.

This chain joins TRBV11-2 and TRBJ2-7; TRBD2 might be the D (5 bases). Trimming took off 4 bases at V and 10 bases at J, with 20 bases between the two ends. Per the germline V gene, CDR1 is SGHAT and CDR2 is FQNNGV. The CDR3 length is 14 residues. The CDR3 DNA follows: TGTGCCAGCAGCTCTCTAGCCGGGATCTGGCTTCAGTACTTC. This sequence encodes CASSSLAGIWLQYF.

The V and J genes are TRBV7-2 and TRBJ2-5; 8 bases match TRBD1. The closer fit of TRBJ2-7 to the DNA end suggests the J call may be wrong. This CDR3 is 14 amino acids long. Germline CDR1 reads SGHTA; CDR2 reads FQGNSA. The CDR3 here is CASSVDRGGYEQYF. For the CDR3, the DNA is TGTGCCAGCAGCGTCGACAGGGGTGGGTACGAGCAGTACTTC.

The chain carries TRBV5-1 and TRBJ2-2; TRBD2 aligns across 9 bases. V shed 5 bases, J shed 5 bases, and the junction held 13 bases outside the gene matches. Germline V gene data show CDR1 as SGHRS and CDR2 as YFSETQ. This CDR3 has 17 amino acids. The CDR3 region has the DNA TGCGCCAGCAGTTTTATAGCGGGAGATAGGAGGACCGGGGAGCTGTTTTTT. Its translation is CASSFIAGDRRTGELFF.